What follows is one T cell receptor beta chain and its context. The sample is drawn from a study of T cell changes during pregnancy in multiple sclerosis. Sequencing used immunoSEQ multiplex PCR; TCRdb keeps in-frame clones, though not all of them. The sample has about 84,000 clones, 94% seen once. V trimming: 5 bases; J trimming: 7 bases; junction bases outside the gene matches: 7. The CDR3 runs to 15 residues. CDR1 is SGHRS, CDR2 YFSETQ, per germline. The receptor was isolated from a female donor with multiple sclerosis, enrolled in a pregnancy study. The sequenced sample was peripheral blood, obtained in the third trimester of pregnancy. The chain carries TRBV5-1 and TRBJ2-7; 15 nucleotides align to TRBD2. Here the CDR3 DNA reads TGCGCCAGCAGGGATGGACTAGCGGGGGGGCTAGAGCAGTACTTC. It codes for CASRDGLAGGLEQYF.